This is a list of T cell receptor beta chains from one sample in a study of early T cells in non-severe SARS-CoV-2 infection. In TCRdb, the 5' RACE reads were re-called with MiXCR into one record per CDR3 protein. Of roughly 100,000 distinct CDR3 sequences in the sample, about an eighth were seen once. The sample comprised whole blood. The receptors here all came from an adult who was a healthcare worker with PCR-confirmed SARS-CoV-2 infection or an uninfected control (not recorded which). Both conserved end residues are part of each CDR3. The order of the fields is V gene, J gene, D gene, clone size, CDR3 length, CDR3 DNA, CDR3 protein. A D gene is named only where the DNA matches it firmly. Clone size is not always given. Where it is, it says once, few, many or a class for expanded clones.

>TRBV12-3/TRBV12-4|TRBJ2-3|NA|NA|12
TGTGCCAGCAGTTTAGGCGGCGATACGCAGTATTTT
CASSLGGDTQYF
>TRBV7-9|TRBJ2-1|NA|many|14
TGTGCCAGCAGCTTAACTACAGGTTACAATGAGCAGTTCTTC
CASSLTTGYNEQFF
>TRBV2|TRBJ2-7|NA|few|12
TGTGCCAGCAGTGGTCGAACAGACGAGCAGTACTTC
CASSGRTDEQYF
>TRBV12-3/TRBV12-4|TRBJ2-5|NA|few|12
TGTGCCAGCAGTTCCCATTTTGAGACCCAGTACTTC
CASSSHFETQYF
>TRBV11-2|TRBJ2-6|TRBD1|NA|17
TGTGCCAGCAGCACCCGACAGGGGGCTTATGGGGCCAACGTCCTGACTTTC
CASSTRQGAYGANVLTF
>TRBV12-3/TRBV12-4|TRBJ2-6|TRBD1|NA|18
TGTGCCAGCAGTTTTAGGGGACAGGGGATGTCTGGGGCCAACGTCCTGACTTTC
CASSFRGQGMSGANVLTF
>TRBV5-5|TRBJ1-2|TRBD1|many|14
TGTGCCAGCAGCTTGGATCGCAGGACAGGGGCTGAATTCTTC
CASSLDRRTGAEFF
>TRBV19|TRBJ2-1|TRBD2|few|16
TGTGCCAGTAGTCCATGGACTAGCGGGACATTAAATGAGCAGTTCTTC
CASSPWTSGTLNEQFF
>TRBV7-9|TRBJ1-1|NA|many|17
TGTGCCAGCAGCTTAGCCGTTCTGGGATCGGTAGACACTGAAGCTTTCTTT
CASSLAVLGSVDTEAFF
>TRBV6-6|TRBJ2-7|NA|many|14
TGTGCCAGCAGTGACCGATCCAATACCTACGAGCAGTACTTC
CASSDRSNTYEQYF